This T cell receptor beta chain was sequenced in a study of cytomegalovirus exposure and HLA in healthy donors. The CDR3 has 13 residues. Germline values: CDR1 MGHRA, CDR2 YSYEKL. V shed 1 base and J shed 6 bases, with 10 bases lying between them. Both 60 Vbeta primers and 13 Jbeta primers went into the PCR. Clones were sequenced by immunoSEQ multiplex PCR, and TCRdb holds only the in-frame ones, with some missing. Its listing shows some 67,000 clones. On this clone itself: The antigen remains undetermined.

Overall study results and limits: Many donors carried some public TCRs, although rarity characterized most TCR sequences.

This sequence joins TRBV4-1 and TRBJ2-7, with TRBD2 as a possible D gene (5 bases). This sequence was found in a woman aged 25 to 45 in good health and CMV-seronegative. Sequenced sample: PBMCs. The CDR3 DNA follows: TGCGCCAGCAGCCAAGCCGGACTGGTCGAGCAGTACTTC. Amino acids: CASSQAGLVEQYF.